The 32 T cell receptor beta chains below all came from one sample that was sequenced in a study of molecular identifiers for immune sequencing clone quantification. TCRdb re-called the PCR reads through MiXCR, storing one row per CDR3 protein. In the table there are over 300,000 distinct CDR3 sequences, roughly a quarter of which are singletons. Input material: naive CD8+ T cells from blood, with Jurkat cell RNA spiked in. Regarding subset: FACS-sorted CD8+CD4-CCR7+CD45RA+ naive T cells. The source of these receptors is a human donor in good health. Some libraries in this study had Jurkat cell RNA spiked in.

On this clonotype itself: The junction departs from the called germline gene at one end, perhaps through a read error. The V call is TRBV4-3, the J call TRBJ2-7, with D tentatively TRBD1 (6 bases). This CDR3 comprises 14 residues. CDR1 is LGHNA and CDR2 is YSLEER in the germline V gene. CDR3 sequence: CASGQTQGFYEQYF. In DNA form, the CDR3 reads TGCGCCAGCGGCCAGACGCAGGGGTTCTACGAGCAGTACTTC.

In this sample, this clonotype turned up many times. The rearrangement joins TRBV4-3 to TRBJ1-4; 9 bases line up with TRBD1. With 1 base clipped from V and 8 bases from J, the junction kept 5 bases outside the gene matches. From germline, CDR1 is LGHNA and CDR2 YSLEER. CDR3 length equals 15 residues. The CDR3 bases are TGCGCCAGCAGCCAAGGGACAGGGGTTTCGGAAAAACTGTTTTTT. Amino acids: CASSQGTGVSEKLFF.

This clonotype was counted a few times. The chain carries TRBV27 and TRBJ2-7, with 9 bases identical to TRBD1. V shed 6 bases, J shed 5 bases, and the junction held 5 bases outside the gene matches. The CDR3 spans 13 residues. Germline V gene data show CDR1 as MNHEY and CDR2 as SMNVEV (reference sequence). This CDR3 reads CASSTGGLNEQYF. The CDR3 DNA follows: TGTGCCAGCAGCACAGGGGGCCTGAACGAGCAGTACTTC.

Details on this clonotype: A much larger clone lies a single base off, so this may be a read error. CDR3 sequence: CASRPGGPDTQYF. Here the CDR3 DNA reads TGTGCCAGCAGGCCCGGGGGTCCAGATACGCAGTATTTT. This chain joins TRBV12-3 or TRBV12-4 and TRBJ2-3; a weak D match, TRBD2 (6 bases). V was trimmed by 6 bases and J by 4 bases, leaving 11 bases between them. CDR3 length: 13 residues.

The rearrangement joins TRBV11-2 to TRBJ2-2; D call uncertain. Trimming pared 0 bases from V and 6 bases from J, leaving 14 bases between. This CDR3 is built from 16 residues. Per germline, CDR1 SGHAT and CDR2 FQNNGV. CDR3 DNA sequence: TGTGCCAGCAGCTTAGAACTTCTCCTAAGCGCCGGGGAGCTGTTTTTT. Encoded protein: CASSLELLLSAGELFF.

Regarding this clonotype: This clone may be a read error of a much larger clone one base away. In DNA, the CDR3 is TGCAGCGTAGTACCGACTAGCGGGAGTTACGAGCAGTACTTC. Translated: CSVVPTSGSYEQYF. The chain joins TRBV29-1 to TRBJ2-7; TRBD2 agrees at 12 bases. The length of the CDR3 is 14 residues. The junction had 7 bases not matched to a gene; V was cut back by 6 bases and J by 4 bases. Germline CDR1 is SQVTM and CDR2 is ANQGSEA.

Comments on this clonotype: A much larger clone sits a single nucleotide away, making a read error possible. CDR3 sequence: CASSIRLGNTGELFF. The CDR3 coding sequence is TGTGCCAGTAGTATTCGGCTGGGGAACACCGGGGAGCTGTTTTTT. The chain recombines TRBV19 with TRBJ2-2; D is unresolved. Per germline, CDR1 LNHDA and CDR2 SQIVND (reference sequence). The V and J ends lost 3 bases and 1 base respectively, with 9 bases between them. The CDR3 is made up of 15 amino acids. The full variable domain, completed using reference TRBV19 and TRBJ2-2, is DGGITQSPKYLFRKEGQNVTLSCEQNLNHDAMYWYRQDPGQGLRLIYYSQIVNDFQKGDIAEGYSVSREKKESFPLTVTSAQKNPTAFYLCASSIRLGNTGELFFGEGSRLTVL.

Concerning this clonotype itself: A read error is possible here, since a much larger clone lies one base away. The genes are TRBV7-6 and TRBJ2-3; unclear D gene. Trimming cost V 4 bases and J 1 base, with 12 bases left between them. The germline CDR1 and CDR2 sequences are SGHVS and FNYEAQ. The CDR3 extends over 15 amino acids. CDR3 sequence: CASSWTAARTDTQYF. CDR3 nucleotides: TGTGCCAGCAGCTGGACGGCCGCGCGCACAGATACGCAGTATTTT. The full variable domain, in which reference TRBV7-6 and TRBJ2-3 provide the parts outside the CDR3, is GAGVSQSPRYKVTKRGQDVALRCDPISGHVSLYWYRQALGQGPEFLTYFNYEAQQDKSGLPNDRFSAERPEGSISTLTIQRTEQRDSAMYRCASSWTAARTDTQYFGPGTRLTVL.

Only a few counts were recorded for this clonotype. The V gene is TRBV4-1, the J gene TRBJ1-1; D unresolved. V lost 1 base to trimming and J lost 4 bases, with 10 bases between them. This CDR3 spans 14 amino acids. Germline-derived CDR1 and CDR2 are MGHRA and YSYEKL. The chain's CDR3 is CASSQAQVGTEAFF. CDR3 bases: TGCGCCAGCAGCCAAGCTCAGGTGGGCACTGAAGCTTTCTTT.

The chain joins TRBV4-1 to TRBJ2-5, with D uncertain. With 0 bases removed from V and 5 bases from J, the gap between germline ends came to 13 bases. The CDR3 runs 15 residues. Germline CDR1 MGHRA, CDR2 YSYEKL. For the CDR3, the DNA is TGCGCCAGCAGCCAAGATCGGGCCGGCGTCGAGACCCAGTACTTC. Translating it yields CASSQDRAGVETQYF.

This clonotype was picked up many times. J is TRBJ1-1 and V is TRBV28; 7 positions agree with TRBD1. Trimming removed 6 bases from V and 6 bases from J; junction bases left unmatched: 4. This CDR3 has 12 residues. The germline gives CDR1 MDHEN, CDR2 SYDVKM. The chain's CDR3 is CASSFQGAEAFF. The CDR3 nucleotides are TGTGCCAGCAGCTTCCAGGGGGCTGAAGCTTTCTTT.

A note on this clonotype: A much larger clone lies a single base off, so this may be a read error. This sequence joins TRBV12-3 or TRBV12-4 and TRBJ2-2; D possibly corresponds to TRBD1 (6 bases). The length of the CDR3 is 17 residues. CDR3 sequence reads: CASSFRTVRSSTGELVF. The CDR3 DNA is TGTGCCAGCAGTTTTAGGACAGTTAGGTCGAGCACCGGGGAGCTGGTTTTT.

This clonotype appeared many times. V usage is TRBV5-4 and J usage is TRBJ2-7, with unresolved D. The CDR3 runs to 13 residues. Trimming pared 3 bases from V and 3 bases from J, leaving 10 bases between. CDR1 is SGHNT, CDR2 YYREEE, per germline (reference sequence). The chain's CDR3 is CASSSSPSYEQYF. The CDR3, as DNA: TGTGCCAGCAGCTCGAGCCCTAGCTACGAGCAGTACTTC. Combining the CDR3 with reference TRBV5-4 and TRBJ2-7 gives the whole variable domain ETGVTQSPTHLIKTRGQQVTLRCSSQSGHNTVSWYQQALGQGPQFIFQYYREEENGRGNFPPRFSGLQFPNYSSELNVNALELDDSALYLCASSSSPSYEQYFGPGTRLTVT.

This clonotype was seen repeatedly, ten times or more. The CDR3 DNA follows: TGTGCCAGCAGTTACGAGGGGGCACTCGAGCAGTACTTC. This codes for CASSYEGALEQYF. This chain joins TRBV6-5 and TRBJ2-7, with 7 bases aligning to TRBD1. This CDR3 comprises 13 residues. Germline V gene data show CDR1 as MNHEY and CDR2 as SVGAGI. The V and J ends lost 2 bases and 6 bases, in that order; junction bases with no gene match: 4.

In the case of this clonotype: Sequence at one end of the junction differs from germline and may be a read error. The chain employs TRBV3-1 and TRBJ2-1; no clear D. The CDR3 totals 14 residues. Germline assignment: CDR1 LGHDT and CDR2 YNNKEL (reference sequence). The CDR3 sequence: CASSRPRVYNEQLF. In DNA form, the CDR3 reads TGTGCCAGCAGCCGACCTAGAGTTTACAATGAGCAGTTATTC.

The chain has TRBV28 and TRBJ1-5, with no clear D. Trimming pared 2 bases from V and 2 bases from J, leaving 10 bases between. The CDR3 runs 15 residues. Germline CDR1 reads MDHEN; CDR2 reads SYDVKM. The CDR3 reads CASSLMGMGNQPQHF. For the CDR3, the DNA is TGTGCCAGCAGTTTAATGGGAATGGGCAATCAGCCCCAGCATTTT.

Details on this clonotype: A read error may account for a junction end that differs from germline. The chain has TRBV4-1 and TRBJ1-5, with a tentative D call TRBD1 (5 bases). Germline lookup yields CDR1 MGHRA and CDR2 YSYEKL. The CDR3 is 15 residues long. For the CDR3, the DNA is TGCACCAGCAGCCAAGGTGGAGGGGTTGGTCAGCCCCAGCATTTT. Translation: CTSSQGGGVGQPQHF.

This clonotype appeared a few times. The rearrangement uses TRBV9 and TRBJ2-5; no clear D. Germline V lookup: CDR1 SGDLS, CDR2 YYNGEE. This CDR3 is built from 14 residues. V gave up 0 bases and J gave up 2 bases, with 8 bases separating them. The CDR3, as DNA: TGTGCCAGCAGCGTAGGGACGCAGCAAGAGACCCAGTACTTC. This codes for CASSVGTQQETQYF.

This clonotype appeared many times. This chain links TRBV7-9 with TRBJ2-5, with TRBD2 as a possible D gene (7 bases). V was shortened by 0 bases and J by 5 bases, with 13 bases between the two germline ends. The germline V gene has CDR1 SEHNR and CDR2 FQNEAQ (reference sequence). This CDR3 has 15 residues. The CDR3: CASSLAGGPVETQYF. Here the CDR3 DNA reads TGTGCCAGCAGCTTAGCGGGGGGGCCGGTCGAGACCCAGTACTTC.

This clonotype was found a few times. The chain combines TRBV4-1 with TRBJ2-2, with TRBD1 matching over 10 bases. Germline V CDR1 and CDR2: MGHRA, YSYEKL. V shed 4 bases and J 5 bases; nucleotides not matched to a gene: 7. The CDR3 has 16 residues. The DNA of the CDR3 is TGCGCCAGCAGCCTATTGACAGGGGGCTATACCGGGGAGCTGTTTTTT. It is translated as CASSLLTGGYTGELFF.

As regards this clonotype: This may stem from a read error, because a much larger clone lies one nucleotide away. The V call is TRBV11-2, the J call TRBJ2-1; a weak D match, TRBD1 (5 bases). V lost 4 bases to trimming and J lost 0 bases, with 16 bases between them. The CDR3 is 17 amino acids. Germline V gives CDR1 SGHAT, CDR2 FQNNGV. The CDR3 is CASSSLLRGSSYNEQFF. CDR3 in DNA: TGTGCCAGCAGCTCGTTGCTTAGGGGAAGCTCCTACAATGAGCAGTTCTTC.

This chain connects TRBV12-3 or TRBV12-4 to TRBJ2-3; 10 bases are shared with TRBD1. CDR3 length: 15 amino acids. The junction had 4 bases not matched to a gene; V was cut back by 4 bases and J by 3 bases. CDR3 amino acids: CASSSDRGMTDTQYF. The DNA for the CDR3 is TGTGCCAGCAGTTCGGACAGGGGGATGACAGATACGCAGTATTTT.

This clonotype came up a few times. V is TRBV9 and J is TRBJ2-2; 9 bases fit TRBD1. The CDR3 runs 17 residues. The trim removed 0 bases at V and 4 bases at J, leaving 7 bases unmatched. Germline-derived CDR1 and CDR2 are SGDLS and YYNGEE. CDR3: CASSVDPGQGVTGELFF. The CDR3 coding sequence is TGTGCCAGCAGCGTAGATCCGGGACAGGGTGTCACCGGGGAGCTGTTTTTT.

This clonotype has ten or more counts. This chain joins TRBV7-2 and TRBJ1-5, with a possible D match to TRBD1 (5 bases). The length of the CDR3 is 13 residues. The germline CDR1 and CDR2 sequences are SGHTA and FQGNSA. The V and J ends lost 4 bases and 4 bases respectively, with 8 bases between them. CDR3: CASSSWGNQPQHF. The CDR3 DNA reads TGTGCCAGCAGCTCTTGGGGGAATCAGCCCCAGCATTTT.

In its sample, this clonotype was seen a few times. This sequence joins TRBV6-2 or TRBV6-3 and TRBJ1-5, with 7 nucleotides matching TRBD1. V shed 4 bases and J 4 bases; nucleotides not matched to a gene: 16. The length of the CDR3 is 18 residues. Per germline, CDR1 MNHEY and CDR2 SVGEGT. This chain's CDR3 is CASSFDREVPAYNQPQHF. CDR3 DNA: TGTGCCAGCAGTTTCGACAGGGAGGTCCCAGCGTATAATCAGCCCCAGCATTTT.

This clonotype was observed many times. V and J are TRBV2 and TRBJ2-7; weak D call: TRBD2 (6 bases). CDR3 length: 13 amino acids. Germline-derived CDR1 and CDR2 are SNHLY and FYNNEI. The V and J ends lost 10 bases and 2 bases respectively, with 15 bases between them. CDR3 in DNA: TGTGCCACCGGGCGGGGACTTACCTACGAGCAGTACTTC. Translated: CATGRGLTYEQYF.

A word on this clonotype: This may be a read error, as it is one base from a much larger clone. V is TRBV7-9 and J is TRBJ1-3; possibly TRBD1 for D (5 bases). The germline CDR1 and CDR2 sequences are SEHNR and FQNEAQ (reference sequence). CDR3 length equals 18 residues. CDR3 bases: TGTGCCAGCAGCTTAGAACTGGAGGGACCGACCTCTGGAGACACCATATATTTT. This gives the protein CASSLELEGPTSGDTIYF.

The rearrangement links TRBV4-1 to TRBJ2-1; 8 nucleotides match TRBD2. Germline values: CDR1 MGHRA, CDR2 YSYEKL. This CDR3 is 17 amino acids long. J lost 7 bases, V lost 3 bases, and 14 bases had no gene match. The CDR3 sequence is CASSQPPGGLARNEQFF. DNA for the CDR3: TGCGCCAGCAGCCAGCCGCCCGGCGGACTAGCTCGGAATGAGCAGTTCTTC.

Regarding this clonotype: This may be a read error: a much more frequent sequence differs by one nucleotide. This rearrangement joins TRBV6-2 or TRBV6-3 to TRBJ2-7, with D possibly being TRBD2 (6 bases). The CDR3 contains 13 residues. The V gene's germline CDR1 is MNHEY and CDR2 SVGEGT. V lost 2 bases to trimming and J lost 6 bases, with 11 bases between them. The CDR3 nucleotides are TGTGCCAGCAGTTACGGGAGGCCTCGCGAGCAGTACTTC. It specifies CASSYGRPREQYF.

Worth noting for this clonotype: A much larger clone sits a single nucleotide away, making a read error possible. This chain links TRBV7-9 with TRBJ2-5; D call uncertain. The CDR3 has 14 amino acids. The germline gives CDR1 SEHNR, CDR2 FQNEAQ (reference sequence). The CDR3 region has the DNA TGTGCCAGCAGCTTAGACGTCAGTCAAGAGGCCCAGTACTTC. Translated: CASSLDVSQEAQYF.

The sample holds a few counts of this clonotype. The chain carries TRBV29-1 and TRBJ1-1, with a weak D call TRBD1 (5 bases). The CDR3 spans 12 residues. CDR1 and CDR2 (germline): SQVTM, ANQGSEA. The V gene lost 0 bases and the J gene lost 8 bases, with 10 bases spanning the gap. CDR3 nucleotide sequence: TGCAGCGTTGAAGAAGGGACTGTGGAAGCTTTCTTT. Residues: CSVEEGTVEAFF.

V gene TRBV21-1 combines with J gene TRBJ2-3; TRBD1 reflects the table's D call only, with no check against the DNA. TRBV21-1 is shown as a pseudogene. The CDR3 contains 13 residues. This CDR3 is CAVSWDRTDTQYF. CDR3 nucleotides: TGTGCCGTTTCATGGGACCGCACAGATACGCAGTATTTT.